The clone carrying this T cell receptor beta chain was counted between two and nine times. Its antigen is unidentified. This sample is part of a study of T cell repertoires in cytomegalovirus infection. About the study: TCR beta signatures that were public indicated CMV infection and matching HLA type.

TCRdb processed the reads anew with MiXCR; each CDR3 protein has one entry. The table includes around 630,000 distinct CDR3 sequences, approximately 24% detected once. General observations from the study: Adding up the frequency of public TCR beta families identified people who carried CMV plus the relevant HLA. It was HLA-C-restricted CMV-specific TCR beta clonotypes that dominated the response ex vivo.

Germline V lookup: CDR1 DFQATT, CDR2 SNEGSKA (reference sequence). Between the trimmed V and J ends, which lost 6 bases and 3 bases, there was a span of 22 bases. The CDR3 totals 16 residues. The clonotype was recovered from a human donor in good health (CMV status not recorded). Some clones in this sample may be carry-over from other donors' samples. The chain combines TRBV20-1 with TRBJ2-3; D may be TRBD2 (6 bases). The source material was CD8+ T cells from PBMCs. CDR3 protein: CSALSRRQGGTDTQYF. The CDR3, as DNA: TGCAGTGCCCTTTCCCGCAGGCAGGGAGGAACAGATACGCAGTATTTT.